The present T cell receptor beta chain was sequenced within a study of blood T cell repertoires in COVID-19. As for the study in general: COVID-19 samples collected from the United States, Italy and Spain covered acute and convalescent phases. The analysed material was cDNA or gDNA that came from T cells, B-cell-depleted T cells, or PBMCs.

Per the authors' pipeline: Amplification of reference gene primers provided the estimated nucleated cell counts. Measured with immunoSEQ multiplex PCR; TCRdb has only the in-frame clones, and not every one. V, J and clone size derive from that table, while D and trimming were established from the DNA sequence. The table has approximately 46,000 clones, under 95% seen once. The sequence came from a man between 65 and 85 years old with active COVID-19. Sequenced sample: peripheral blood.

The CDR3 DNA sequence: TGTGCCAGCAGTCTCGGGGGGGCCGGAGATACGCAGTATTTT. It codes for CASSLGGAGDTQYF. The V call is TRBV9, the J call TRBJ2-3; 8 bases agree with TRBD2. The CDR3 extends over 14 amino acids. After removal of 5 bases from V and 5 bases from J, the junction contained 7 bases not matched to a gene. Germline CDR1 and CDR2: SGDLS and YYNGEE.